This T cell receptor (beta chain) came from a study of T-cell reconstitution after alpha-beta-depleted transplantation in children. Study findings and constraints: Day-60 TCRbeta diversity that was high in some patients was derived from surviving recipient T cells and thymic progenitors. T-cell counts and diversity at one year post-transplant came mainly from newly produced T cells.

The CDR3 sequence is 16 residues long. Germline V CDR1 and CDR2: SGHTA, FQGNSA. V trimming: 6 bases; J trimming: 4 bases; junction bases outside the gene matches: 9. Only a few counts were recorded for this clonotype. What it binds is unknown. As it was prepared, the TCRbeta library received unique molecular identifiers. TCRdb re-analysed the PCR reads in MiXCR, keeping a single row per CDR3 protein. This table holds under 50,000 distinct CDR3 sequences, around 56% found once. The chain links TRBV7-2 to TRBJ2-1, with 10 bases lining up with TRBD2. The material was peripheral blood, obtained before TCRalphabeta/CD19-depleted stem cell transplant. This TCR came from a boy under two years old with SCID, due to receive a stem cell transplant. CDR3 region: CASRPTSGAGYNEQFF. The CDR3 region has the DNA TGTGCCAGCAGGCCTACTAGCGGGGCCGGATACAATGAGCAGTTCTTC.